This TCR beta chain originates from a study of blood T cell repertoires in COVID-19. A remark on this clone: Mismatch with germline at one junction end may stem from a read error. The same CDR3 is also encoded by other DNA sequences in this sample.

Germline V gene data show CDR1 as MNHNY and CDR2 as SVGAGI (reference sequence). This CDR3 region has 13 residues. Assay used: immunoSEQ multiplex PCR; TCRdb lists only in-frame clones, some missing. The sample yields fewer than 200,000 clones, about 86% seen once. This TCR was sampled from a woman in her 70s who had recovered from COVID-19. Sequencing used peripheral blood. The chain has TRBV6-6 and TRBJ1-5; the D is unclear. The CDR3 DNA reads TGTGCCAGCCACGTCGGGAGCAATCAGCCCCAACATTTT. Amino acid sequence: CASHVGSNQPQHF.